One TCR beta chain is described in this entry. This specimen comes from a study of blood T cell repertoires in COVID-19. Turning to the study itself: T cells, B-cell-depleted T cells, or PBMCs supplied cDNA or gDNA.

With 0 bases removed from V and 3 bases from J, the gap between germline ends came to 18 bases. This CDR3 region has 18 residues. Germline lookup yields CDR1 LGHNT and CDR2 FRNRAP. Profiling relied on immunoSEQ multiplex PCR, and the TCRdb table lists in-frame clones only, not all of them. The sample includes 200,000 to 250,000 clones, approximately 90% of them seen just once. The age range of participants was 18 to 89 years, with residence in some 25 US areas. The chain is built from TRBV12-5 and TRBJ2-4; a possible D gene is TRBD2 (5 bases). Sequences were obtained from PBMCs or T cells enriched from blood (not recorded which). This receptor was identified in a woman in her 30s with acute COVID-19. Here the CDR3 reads CASGLVRGFPRGKNIQYF. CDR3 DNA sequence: TGTGCTAGTGGTTTGGTACGCGGATTCCCCCGGGGCAAAAACATTCAGTACTTC.